The 6 T cell receptor beta chains reported below all come from one sample, sequenced in a study of post-analysis software for immune sequencing data. General study results and limits: TRBV5-6, TRBV5-1 and TRBV20-1 belonged to a set of about five TRBV segments that were more frequent in patients than controls.

cDNA libraries of TCR beta carried unique molecular identifiers. TCRdb fed the PCR reads into MiXCR, producing one record per CDR3 protein. Of roughly 870,000 distinct CDR3 sequences in the sample, approximately 50% were seen once. No cognate antigen is known for these TCRs. The material sequenced was blood. All receptors come from a girl aged 10 to 17 with multiple sclerosis.

CDR3 residues: CASRGQGVDRNQPQHF. In nucleotides, the CDR3 is TGTGCCAGTAGGGGACAGGGGGTTGATCGGAATCAGCCCCAGCATTTT. V is TRBV19 and J is TRBJ1-5; 11 nucleotides agree with TRBD1. With V trimmed by 6 bases and J by 4 bases, 8 bases remained unmatched. CDR3 length equals 16 residues. Germline-derived CDR1 and CDR2 are LNHDA and SQIVND (reference sequence).

A few counts support this clonotype. The chain recombines TRBV7-3 with TRBJ2-1, with 10 nucleotides matching TRBD2. This CDR3 is built from 19 residues. V was pared by 1 base and J by 5 bases, with 14 bases of the junction left unmatched. Germline CDR1 is SGHTA and CDR2 is FQGTGA. The CDR3 spells CASSLIVRAVGLADNEQFF. The CDR3 coding sequence is TGTGCCAGCAGCTTAATAGTTAGGGCGGTAGGACTAGCGGACAATGAGCAGTTCTTC.

The chain links TRBV19 to TRBJ2-5, with D possibly being TRBD1 or TRBD2 (5 bases each). The V gene's germline CDR1 is LNHDA and CDR2 SQIVND (reference sequence). V shed 3 bases and J shed 4 bases, with 12 bases lying between them. The CDR3 has 14 amino acids. The CDR3, as DNA: TGTGCCAGTAGTATCGATCCAGGGACAGAGACCCAGTACTTC. Protein sequence: CASSIDPGTETQYF.

This chain links TRBV12-3 or TRBV12-4 with TRBJ1-2, with 11 nucleotides matching TRBD1. J gave up 4 bases and V 1 base, and 5 bases lay outside the gene matches. The CDR3 runs to 16 residues. CDR3 in DNA: TGTGCCAGCAGTTTAGGCCCGGGACAGGGGGGCTATGGCTACACCTTC. Amino acids: CASSLGPGQGGYGYTF.

This clonotype has more than one count but fewer than ten. Relative to the germline gene, one junction end is altered; a read error may explain this. The V call is TRBV5-1, the J call TRBJ2-3; 7 bases match TRBD1. The germline V gene has CDR1 SGHRS and CDR2 YFSETQ. The CDR3 sequence is 12 residues long. CDR3 DNA: TGCGCCGGCAGCTTGACCGGGACAGAGCAGTATTTT. This translates into CAGSLTGTEQYF.

This clonotype has just a few counts. The rearrangement joins TRBV3-1 to TRBJ1-2; a possible D gene is TRBD1 (5 bases). The CDR3 is 14 residues long. From germline, CDR1 is LGHDT and CDR2 YNNKEL (reference sequence). The V gene lost 4 bases and the J gene lost 4 bases, with 13 bases spanning the gap. The CDR3 DNA reads as TGTGCCAGCAGCCCCCAGGGTATCGGCTATGGCTACACCTTC. The encoded protein is CASSPQGIGYGYTF. The complete variable domain, with remaining parts taken from reference TRBV3-1 and TRBJ1-2, reads DTAVSQTPKYLVTQMGNDKSIKCEQNLGHDTMYWYKQDSKKFLKIMFSYNNKELIINETVPNRFSPKSPDKAHLNLHINSLELGDSAVYFCASSPQGIGYGYTFGSGTRLTVV.